One sample yielded the 30 T cell receptor beta chains listed below, sequenced in a study of cytomegalovirus exposure and HLA in healthy donors. Sequenced by immunoSEQ multiplex PCR; TCRdb stores in-frame clones only, minus some. The sample has a few hundred thousand clones, roughly 85% seen once. The sample was PBMCs. The origin of the receptors is a woman between 18 and 29 years old in good health and CMV-seronegative.

This clone was counted many times. This chain joins TRBV6-4 and TRBJ2-1; D not certain. The CDR3 spans 13 residues. Trimming cost V 0 bases and J 5 bases, with 5 bases left between them. CDR1 and CDR2 (germline): MRHNA, SNTAGT. The CDR3 nucleotides read TGTGCCAGCAGTGACTCGGAGAACAATGAGCAGTTCTTC. This sequence encodes CASSDSENNEQFF.

The genes are TRBV30 and TRBJ2-7; D gene uncertain. Trimming removed 0 bases from V and 3 bases from J, with 6 bases in between. The CDR3 runs 12 residues. The V gene's germline CDR1 is GTSNPN and CDR2 SVGIG (reference sequence). The CDR3 sequence is CAWSVRFYEQYF. The CDR3, as DNA: TGTGCCTGGAGTGTACGGTTCTACGAGCAGTACTTC.

This chain connects TRBV10-1 to TRBJ2-7; D remains ambiguous. CDR3 size: 13 residues. V gave up 8 bases and J gave up 7 bases, with 18 bases separating them. The germline gives CDR1 WNHNN, CDR2 SYGVQD (reference sequence). The CDR3 here is CASALSEAREQYF. CDR3 DNA sequence: TGCGCCAGCGCTTTATCCGAAGCGCGTGAGCAGTACTTC.

V usage is TRBV10-2 and J usage is TRBJ2-1; 12 bases are shared with TRBD2. Germline V gene lookup returns CDR1 WSHSY and CDR2 SAAADI. J lost 5 bases, V lost 0 bases, and 2 bases had no gene match. The CDR3 consists of 16 residues. The CDR3 DNA sequence: TGCGCCAGCAGTGAGTCCGGACTAGCGGGGAACAATGAGCAGTTCTTC. It specifies CASSESGLAGNNEQFF.

The CDR3 spells CASSRPEGADTEAFF. The CDR3 DNA follows: TGTGCCAGCAGTCGGCCCGAGGGGGCAGACACTGAAGCTTTCTTT. The rearrangement uses TRBV6-6 and TRBJ1-1; 7 nucleotides match TRBD1. The CDR3 has 15 residues. J gave up 3 bases and V 5 bases, and 9 bases lay outside the gene matches. Germline V CDR1 and CDR2: MNHNY, SVGAGI (reference sequence).

Comment on this clone: One junction end disagrees with the germline gene, perhaps due to a read error. This chain joins TRBV6-5 and TRBJ1-1, with D maybe TRBD1 (5 bases). The CDR3 is made up of 13 amino acids. Germline CDR1 is MNHEY and CDR2 is SVGAGI. CDR3 protein: CASLVGGTGEVFF. Here the CDR3 DNA reads TGTGCCAGCTTAGTCGGGGGGACGGGAGAAGTTTTCTTT.

The chain is built from TRBV27 and TRBJ2-7; tentatively, D is TRBD2 (5 bases). This CDR3 is 15 amino acids long. From germline, CDR1 is MNHEY and CDR2 SMNVEV (reference sequence). V dropped 0 bases and J dropped 5 bases, with 14 bases sitting between them. CDR3 region: CASSLSPLGSDEQYF. CDR3 sequence (DNA): TGTGCCAGCAGTTTATCCCCCTTAGGGAGCGACGAGCAGTACTTC.

V is TRBV7-3 and J is TRBJ2-5, with 7 bases matching TRBD1. This CDR3 contains 13 residues. Germline V lookup: CDR1 SGHTA, CDR2 FQGTGA. J gave up 4 bases and V 2 bases, and 1 base lay outside the gene matches. The CDR3 sequence is CASSLGQAETQYF. The CDR3 nucleotides are TGTGCCAGCAGCTTAGGACAGGCAGAGACCCAGTACTTC.

This chain's CDR3 is CASTGGGIAWQYF. The CDR3 nucleotides are TGTGCCAGCACCGGGGGGGGAATAGCGTGGCAGTACTTC. The chain employs TRBV7-2 and TRBJ2-7; 8 bases map to TRBD2. This CDR3 has 13 amino acids. Trimming removed 7 bases from V and 9 bases from J; junction bases left unmatched: 11. Germline loops: CDR1 SGHTA, CDR2 FQGNSA.

V is TRBV6-5 and J is TRBJ1-1; 10 positions agree with TRBD1. V gave up 6 bases and J gave up 4 bases; unmatched junction bases: 5. Germline lookup yields CDR1 MNHEY and CDR2 SVGAGI. The CDR3 is 14 amino acids. CDR3 loop: CASRLGQGSTEAFF. The DNA for the CDR3 is TGTGCCAGCAGATTGGGACAGGGGAGCACTGAAGCTTTCTTT.

The chain joins TRBV28 to TRBJ1-2, with D possibly matching TRBD1 (6 bases). CDR3 length: 15 residues. V lost 1 base, J lost 4 bases, and 13 bases lay in between. CDR1 and CDR2 (germline): MDHEN, SYDVKM. CDR3 amino acids: CASSLYPGTSYGYTF. CDR3 in DNA: TGTGCCAGCAGTTTATATCCCGGGACAAGCTATGGCTACACCTTC.

This sequence joins TRBV30 and TRBJ1-2; 9 bases are a match to TRBD1. The trim removed 1 base at V and 5 bases at J, leaving 8 bases unmatched. The CDR3 length is 15 residues. CDR1 is GTSNPN and CDR2 is SVGIG in the germline V gene (reference sequence). As DNA, the CDR3 is TGTGCCTGGAGTGGAATCCGGGACAGGGCATATGGCTACACCTTC. Encoded protein: CAWSGIRDRAYGYTF.

The V gene is TRBV18, the J gene TRBJ2-2; maybe TRBD1 (5 bases). The CDR3 runs 12 residues. V lost 11 bases and J lost 5, with 12 bases in between. Germline CDR1 KGHSH, CDR2 LQKENI. The CDR3 region is CAQQVGTGELFF. CDR3 nucleotide sequence: TGTGCCCAACAGGTCGGGACCGGGGAGCTGTTTTTT.

The V call is TRBV19, the J call TRBJ1-5; D is uncertain. Germline CDR1 and CDR2: LNHDA and SQIVND (reference sequence). CDR3 size: 13 residues. Trimming pared 3 bases from V and 5 bases from J, leaving 8 bases between. CDR3 protein: CASSIPPDQPQHF. The DNA for the CDR3 is TGTGCCAGTAGTATCCCCCCCGATCAGCCCCAGCATTTT.

This chain connects TRBV5-1 to TRBJ2-7; D might be TRBD2 (6 bases). Per germline, CDR1 SGHRS and CDR2 YFSETQ. This CDR3 is 15 amino acids long. Trimming left V 0 bases short and J 1 base short, with 11 bases between. The CDR3 loop reads CASSLEAGLSYEQYF. The CDR3 coding sequence is TGCGCCAGCAGCTTGGAAGCGGGTCTATCCTACGAGCAGTACTTC.

The sample holds one count of this clone. The V call is TRBV6-5, the J call TRBJ2-7; the match to TRBD2 covers 10 bases. V gave up 6 bases and J gave up 2 bases; unmatched junction bases: 4. In germline, CDR1 is MNHEY, CDR2 SVGAGI. The CDR3 contains 14 residues. The CDR3 region is CASSLAGETYEQYF. The CDR3 DNA follows: TGTGCCAGCAGCCTAGCGGGAGAAACCTACGAGCAGTACTTC.

This clone was picked up one time. The chain has TRBV5-5 and TRBJ2-7; the D gene is possibly TRBD2 (6 bases). This CDR3 region has 15 residues. CDR1 and CDR2 (germline): SGHKS, YYEKEE (reference sequence). V was pared by 0 bases and J by 0 bases, with 10 bases between. This CDR3 is CASSLGRESSYEQYF. CDR3 nucleotide sequence: TGTGCCAGCAGCTTGGGCCGGGAGAGCTCCTACGAGCAGTACTTC.

The V gene is TRBV2, the J gene TRBJ2-5, with 10 bases matching TRBD2. This CDR3 is built from 15 residues. Germline trimming cut 4 bases from V and 4 bases from J; bases unmatched to any gene: 6. Germline loops: CDR1 SNHLY, CDR2 FYNNEI. This CDR3 reads CASSVLAGATETQYF. The CDR3 DNA reads TGTGCCAGCAGTGTCCTAGCGGGGGCCACAGAGACCCAGTACTTC.

The V gene is TRBV7-9, the J gene TRBJ2-7; 9 nucleotides align to TRBD1. The CDR3 loop spans 14 amino acids. The ends lost 5 bases at V and 5 bases at J; junction bases unmatched: 7. Germline values: CDR1 SEHNR, CDR2 FQNEAQ (reference sequence). The CDR3 sequence: CASSQAGTGNEQYF. The CDR3 nucleotides are TGTGCCAGCAGCCAAGCAGGGACAGGGAACGAGCAGTACTTC. Using reference TRBV7-9 and TRBJ2-7 for the parts outside the CDR3, the full variable domain is DTGVSQNPRHKITKRGQNVTFRCDPISEHNRLYWYRQTLGQGPEFLTYFQNEAQLEKSRLLSDRFSAERPKGSFSTLEIQRTEQGDSAMYLCASSQAGTGNEQYFGPGTRLTVT.

The chain employs TRBV6-1 and TRBJ1-5; 7 bases fit TRBD1. The CDR3 is 14 residues long. V gave up 3 bases and J gave up 5 bases; unmatched junction bases: 4. Germline CDR1 MNHNS, CDR2 SASEGT. The CDR3 protein is CASSDITGDQPQHF. The CDR3, as DNA: TGTGCCAGCAGTGATATTACAGGGGATCAGCCCCAGCATTTT.

V gene TRBV4-1 combines with J gene TRBJ2-7, with D possibly being TRBD1 (6 bases). The CDR3 sequence is 14 residues long. The germline V gene encodes CDR1 MGHRA and CDR2 YSYEKL. Trimming cost V 1 base and J 8 bases, with 15 bases left between them. The CDR3 region has the DNA TGCGCCAGCAGCCAAGGGGACACCGCTATCCAGCAGTACTTC. It yields the protein CASSQGDTAIQQYF.

This clone showed up just a few times. The chain couples TRBV7-2 to TRBJ1-2; possible D gene TRBD1, 6 bases. The CDR3 spans 13 residues. The germline V and J ends were trimmed by 5 bases and 6 bases, with 13 bases remaining between them. Germline V gene sequence: CDR1 SGHTA, CDR2 FQGNSA. The CDR3 here is CASSPRGRDGYTF. The DNA for the CDR3 is TGTGCCAGCAGCCCTAGGGGGAGGGATGGCTACACCTTC.

The chain links TRBV5-4 to TRBJ2-1; 8 bases match TRBD1. The junction had 3 bases not matched to a gene; V was cut back by 4 bases and J by 0 bases. The CDR3 has 15 amino acids. Germline CDR1 reads SGHNT; CDR2 reads YYREEE (reference sequence). The CDR3 loop is CASSRGTGSYNEQFF. DNA of the CDR3: TGTGCCAGCAGCCGGGGGACAGGCTCCTACAATGAGCAGTTCTTC.

The chain links TRBV28 to TRBJ2-7; D is perhaps TRBD2 (7 bases). Trimming left V 5 bases short and J 3 bases short, with 14 bases between. Per germline, CDR1 MDHEN and CDR2 SYDVKM. This CDR3 spans 14 amino acids. The CDR3 loop reads CASSPMRGGYEQYF. CDR3 coding DNA: TGTGCCAGCAGTCCTATGAGGGGGGGCTACGAGCAGTACTTC.

The table lists this clone with a count of one. V gene TRBV7-6 combines with J gene TRBJ1-1, with a weak D call TRBD1 (5 bases). The CDR3 is made up of 13 amino acids. Germline-derived CDR1 and CDR2 are SGHVS and FNYEAQ. V lost 8 bases and J 10 bases, leaving 20 bases between the germline ends. The CDR3 DNA follows: TGTGCCAGCGACTCCCCGGCGGGGGAGGTAGCTTTCTTT. Residues: CASDSPAGEVAFF.

The count of this clone is one. CDR3 DNA: TGTGCCAGCAGTTTATCCAGAAACAATGAGCAGTTCTTC. The encoded protein is CASSLSRNNEQFF. This sequence joins TRBV28 and TRBJ2-1; the D is unclear. The CDR3 spans 13 residues. The V end was cut by 1 base, the J end by 5 bases, with 6 bases between. In germline, CDR1 is MDHEN, CDR2 SYDVKM.

This clone was picked up a small number of times. This rearrangement joins TRBV4-2 to TRBJ2-3; perhaps TRBD2 as D (5 bases). Looked up from germline, CDR1 is LGHNA and CDR2 is YNFKEQ. The V end was cut by 2 bases, the J end by 4 bases, with 7 bases between. There are 13 residues in the CDR3. The CDR3 DNA follows: TGTGCCAGCAGCCAATCACTAGCAGATACGCAGTATTTT. Its protein is CASSQSLADTQYF.

A single count supports this clone. The rearrangement links TRBV2 to TRBJ2-7, with 11 bases lining up with TRBD1. The V segment lost 4 bases and the J segment 4 bases; nucleotides outside the gene matches: 6. Germline V lookup: CDR1 SNHLY, CDR2 FYNNEI. The CDR3 has 15 residues. CDR3 nucleotide sequence: TGTGCCAGCAGTGCTGTGGGGACAGGGGGTTACGAGCAGTACTTC. Its protein product is CASSAVGTGGYEQYF. Based on the CDR3 plus reference TRBV2 and TRBJ2-7, the full variable domain is EPEVTQTPSHQVTQMGQEVILRCVPISNHLYFYWYRQILGQKVEFLVSFYNNEISEKSEIFDDQFSVERPDGSNFTLKIRSTKLEDSAMYFCASSAVGTGGYEQYFGPGTRLTVT.

This clone has just one count. The CDR3 coding sequence is TGTGCCAGCAGTGATAGAGCGGGGGGCTACTCTGGGGCCAACGTCCTGACTTTC. Its protein product is CASSDRAGGYSGANVLTF. The V gene is TRBV2, the J gene TRBJ2-6; 9 bases fit TRBD2. J gave up 0 bases and V 3 bases, and 6 bases lay outside the gene matches. The CDR3 loop spans 18 amino acids. Per the germline V gene, CDR1 is SNHLY and CDR2 is FYNNEI.

This chain uses TRBV9 with TRBJ1-3, with TRBD1 matching over 7 bases. The CDR3 has 17 amino acids. CDR1 and CDR2 from the germline V gene are SGDLS and YYNGEE. The V and J ends lost 3 bases and 0 bases, in that order; junction bases with no gene match: 9. The CDR3, as DNA: TGTGCCAGCAGCGCCGGACAGGTCCGCGCCTCTGGAAACACCATATATTTT. Translating gives CASSAGQVRASGNTIYF.